This TCR beta chain was observed in a study of blood T cell repertoires in COVID-19. Study information: Researchers got acute and convalescent COVID-19 samples from the United States, Italy and Spain.

The V segment lost 8 bases and the J segment 5 bases; nucleotides outside the gene matches: 3. The CDR3 extends over 12 amino acids. CDR1 MNHEY and CDR2 SVGAGI come from the germline V gene. Profiling relied on immunoSEQ multiplex PCR, and the TCRdb table lists in-frame clones only, not all of them. The data contain some 120,000 clones, roughly 87% of them singletons. Participants came from about two dozen US areas, aged roughly 18 to 89 years. Cohort placement rested on clinical history that participants reported themselves. The specimen sequenced was PBMCs or T cells enriched from blood (not recorded which). This clonotype originated in a man under 40 who had recovered from COVID-19. The chain joins TRBV6-5 to TRBJ1-2; 9 nucleotides line up with TRBD1. The CDR3 DNA is TGTGCCAGCGCCGGACAGGGGTATGGCTACACCTTC. It yields the protein CASAGQGYGYTF.